The 22 T cell receptor beta chains given below trace back to one sample, sequenced in a study of T cell responses to AZD1222 COVID-19 vaccine. Sequencing was performed with immunoSEQ multiplex PCR; in TCRdb, only in-frame clones are kept and a portion is missing. The table has over 110,000 clones, 90% to 95% seen once; the top ten hold around 5.1%. The source was peripheral blood, collected on day 0 of AZD1222 vaccination. Receptor source: an adult in good health.

Here the CDR3 reads CASSQGQDEKLFF. In nucleotides, the CDR3 is TGTGCCAGCTCACAAGGACAGGATGAAAAACTGTTTTTT. The chain recombines TRBV18 with TRBJ1-4; 7 nucleotides align to TRBD1. The CDR3 totals 13 residues. CDR1 and CDR2 (germline): KGHSH, LQKENI. V shed 4 bases, J shed 6 bases, and the junction held 2 bases outside the gene matches.

This sequence joins TRBV9 and TRBJ2-2; a weak D match, TRBD2 (5 bases). CDR3 length: 14 residues. Germline values: CDR1 SGDLS, CDR2 YYNGEE. V was trimmed by 3 bases and J by 7 bases, leaving 13 bases between them. CDR3 in DNA: TGTGCCAGCAGCGGGACTCCTACCGGCGGGGAGCTGTTTTTT. Its translation: CASSGTPTGGELFF. The full variable domain, completed using reference TRBV9 and TRBJ2-2, is DSGVTQTPKHLITATGQRVTLRCSPRSGDLSVYWYQQSLDQGLQFLIQYYNGEERAKGNILERFSAQQFPDLHSELNLSSLELGDSALYFCASSGTPTGGELFFGEGSRLTVL.

The genes are TRBV5-1 and TRBJ1-1, with 7 positions matching TRBD1. V lost 2 bases to trimming and J lost 5 bases; unmatched junction nucleotides: 9. The CDR3 spans 15 residues. Germline V gene data show CDR1 as SGHRS and CDR2 as YFSETQ. CDR3 coding DNA: TGCGCCAGCAGCTTTGTGAGTGACAGGGAGACTGAAGCTTTCTTT. Translation: CASSFVSDRETEAFF.

V and J are TRBV10-3 and TRBJ1-1, with 9 nucleotides matching TRBD1. Germline values: CDR1 ENHRY, CDR2 SYGVKD. The V gene end was trimmed by 6 bases and the J gene end by 5 bases; junction bases not matched to a gene: 7. The CDR3 has 14 amino acids. The CDR3 DNA sequence: TGTGCCATCAGATCGGACAGGGGATCGACTGAAGCTTTCTTT. Translating gives CAIRSDRGSTEAFF.

J is TRBJ2-3 and V is TRBV4-3; D not certain. The germline CDR1 and CDR2 sequences are LGHNA and YSLEER. V was cut by 0 bases and J by 0 bases, with 7 bases left in between. The CDR3 covers 15 residues. This CDR3 is CASSQDGRSTDTQYF. The CDR3 DNA sequence: TGCGCCAGCAGCCAAGATGGACGGAGCACAGATACGCAGTATTTT.

A word on this clone: An end of the junction does not agree with germline; a read error may underlie this. V usage is TRBV7-8 and J usage is TRBJ2-7, with D unclear. The V gene's germline CDR1 is SGHVS and CDR2 FQNEAQ. The CDR3 extends over 15 amino acids. CDR3 residues: CASSLSLGSSHEQYF. CDR3 nucleotide sequence: TGTGCCAGCAGCTTAAGTTTGGGTAGCTCCCACGAGCAGTACTTC.

This clone appeared once. This chain's CDR3 is CASAPRGTAEAFF. DNA of the CDR3: TGTGCCAGCGCCCCCCGCGGGACGGCTGAAGCTTTCTTT. The V and J genes are TRBV7-9 and TRBJ1-1, with a tentative D call TRBD1 (5 bases). CDR1 and CDR2 from the germline V gene are SEHNR and FQNEAQ (reference sequence). This CDR3 region has 13 residues. Trimming pared 8 bases from V and 6 bases from J, leaving 16 bases between.

The rearrangement joins TRBV4-3 to TRBJ2-7; TRBD1 matches 7 bases. Germline CDR1 and CDR2: LGHNA and YSLEER. The length of the CDR3 is 15 residues. With V trimmed by 1 base and J by 1 base, 4 bases remained unmatched. CDR3 region: CASSQGTGNSYEQYF. For the CDR3, the DNA is TGCGCCAGCAGCCAAGGGACAGGCAATTCCTACGAGCAGTACTTC.

The V and J genes are TRBV5-3 and TRBJ2-5; maybe TRBD2 (6 bases). TRBV5-3 counts as an open reading frame of uncertain function. The V gene lost 2 bases and the J gene lost 5 bases, with 22 bases spanning the gap. The CDR3 totals 17 residues. The CDR3 DNA follows: TGTGCCAGAAGCTTTTTTGGGCGGGGAATGGCTCATGAGACCCAGTACTTC. It encodes CARSFFGRGMAHETQYF.

Here the CDR3 DNA reads TGTGCCAGCAGTCGGGGAATCGGGGGTTCGCCCAGTAACTATGGCTACACCTTC. Translating gives CASSRGIGGSPSNYGYTF. V is TRBV6-6 and J is TRBJ1-2; a possible D gene is TRBD1 (5 bases). The CDR3 runs 18 residues. Germline assignment: CDR1 MNHNY and CDR2 SVGAGI (reference sequence). V lost 5 bases to trimming and J lost 1 base, with 23 bases between them.

The chain uses TRBV9 and TRBJ1-1; tentative D call: TRBD1 (5 bases). The V end lost 0 bases, the J end lost 1 base, and 10 bases lay between the germline ends. CDR3 length: 15 residues. The germline gives CDR1 SGDLS, CDR2 YYNGEE. The CDR3 sequence is CASSVGGGANTEAFF. The CDR3 bases are TGTGCCAGCAGCGTAGGGGGCGGGGCGAACACTGAAGCTTTCTTT.

The V and J genes are TRBV11-1 and TRBJ1-2, with D perhaps TRBD1 (6 bases). The germline V gene encodes CDR1 SGHAT and CDR2 FQDESV (reference sequence). V was trimmed by 5 bases and J by 7 bases, leaving 14 bases between them. The CDR3 length is 13 residues. The CDR3 sequence is CASSLAQGPGYTF. The CDR3 coding sequence is TGTGCCAGCAGCCTGGCGCAGGGGCCTGGCTACACCTTC.

This clone has only one observation. The chain employs TRBV19 and TRBJ2-4; unclear D gene. The germline V and J ends were trimmed by 2 bases and 1 base, with 6 bases remaining between them. Germline V gene sequence: CDR1 LNHDA, CDR2 SQIVND (reference sequence). CDR3 length equals 14 residues. DNA for the CDR3: TGTGCCAGTAGTATAAAACAGGCCAAAAACATTCAGTACTTC. Amino acids: CASSIKQAKNIQYF. The full variable domain, in which reference TRBV19 and TRBJ2-4 provide the parts outside the CDR3, is DGGITQSPKYLFRKEGQNVTLSCEQNLNHDAMYWYRQDPGQGLRLIYYSQIVNDFQKGDIAEGYSVSREKKESFPLTVTSAQKNPTAFYLCASSIKQAKNIQYFGAGTRLSVL.

The chain carries TRBV18 and TRBJ2-7; no definite D call. Germline V lookup: CDR1 KGHSH, CDR2 LQKENI. The CDR3 is made up of 14 amino acids. Trimming removed 0 bases from V and 2 bases from J, with 8 bases in between. CDR3 DNA sequence: TGTGCCAGCTCACCACCGGCACCACCCTACGAGCAGTACTTC. It yields the protein CASSPPAPPYEQYF.

This chain connects TRBV9 to TRBJ2-7; TRBD2 matches at 9 bases. From germline, CDR1 is SGDLS and CDR2 YYNGEE. This CDR3 region has 15 residues. V trimming: 3 bases; J trimming: 3 bases; junction bases outside the gene matches: 7. The CDR3 DNA reads TGTGCCAGCAGCGGAATAGCGGGAGTGGTCTACGAGCAGTACTTC. It specifies CASSGIAGVVYEQYF.

V gene TRBV6-5 combines with J gene TRBJ2-2, with D possibly being TRBD1 (5 bases). This CDR3 region has 15 residues. Between the trimmed V and J ends, which lost 6 bases and 5 bases, there was a span of 16 bases. Germline CDR1 reads MNHEY; CDR2 reads SVGAGI. The CDR3: CASSFVRGGTGELFF. CDR3 in DNA: TGTGCCAGCAGCTTCGTTAGGGGTGGGACCGGGGAGCTGTTTTTT.

The chain couples TRBV5-1 to TRBJ2-5, with TRBD2 matching 9 bases. CDR3 length equals 16 residues. Unmatched junction bases numbered 8, after V lost 0 bases and J lost 5 bases. Germline CDR1 SGHRS, CDR2 YFSETQ. CDR3 sequence: CASSLVAGGPVETQYF. The CDR3 DNA is TGCGCCAGCAGCTTGGTTGCGGGAGGGCCGGTGGAGACCCAGTACTTC.

The chain is built from TRBV7-9 and TRBJ2-1; 9 bases match TRBD2. Germline CDR1 is SEHNR and CDR2 is FQNEAQ (reference sequence). CDR3 length equals 15 residues. V was pared by 5 bases and J by 8 bases, with 10 bases of the junction left unmatched. In DNA form, the CDR3 reads TGTGCCAGCAGCATAGATAGCGGGAGCCAGGATGAGCAGTTCTTC. It translates to CASSIDSGSQDEQFF.

CDR3 bases: TGTGCCACCCAAGGGATTCGAAATTCACCCCTCCACTTT. This codes for CATQGIRNSPLHF. This rearrangement joins TRBV24-1 to TRBJ1-6; D not certain. Germline CDR1 is KGHDR and CDR2 is SFDVKD. This CDR3 contains 13 residues. The ends were cut back, 9 bases at V and 7 bases at J, with 12 bases in the middle.

This chain uses TRBV14 with TRBJ1-4; a weak D match, TRBD1 (6 bases). Germline V CDR1 and CDR2: SGHDN, FVKESK. Trimming shortened V by 5 bases and J by 7 bases, and 17 bases separated the two germline ends. The CDR3 consists of 15 residues. CDR3 sequence: CASSVLGQGSEKLFF. The CDR3 nucleotides are TGTGCCAGCAGCGTCCTCGGGCAGGGGAGTGAAAAACTGTTTTTT. The complete variable domain, with remaining parts taken from reference TRBV14 and TRBJ1-4, reads EAGVTQFPSHSVIEKGQTVTLRCDPISGHDNLYWYRRVMGKEIKFLLHFVKESKQDESGMPNNRFLAERTGGTYSTLKVQPAELEDSGVYFCASSVLGQGSEKLFFGSGTQLSVL.

The chain is built from TRBV6-2 or TRBV6-3 and TRBJ2-3; no clear D. This CDR3 has 14 amino acids. Germline lookup yields CDR1 MNHEY and CDR2 SVGEGT. Deletions cut 2 bases from V and 2 bases from J, with 8 bases between. The CDR3 DNA is TGTGCCAGCAGTTACCTTGCCTTCACAGATACGCAGTATTTT. As protein: CASSYLAFTDTQYF.

This chain connects TRBV10-3 to TRBJ2-1; D is unresolved. Trimming shortened V by 9 bases and J by 3 bases, and 6 bases separated the two germline ends. The CDR3 has 11 amino acids. The V gene's germline CDR1 is ENHRY and CDR2 SYGVKD. The CDR3 DNA reads as TGTGCCATTCGGTACTACAATGAGCAGTTCTTC. Protein sequence: CAIRYYNEQFF.